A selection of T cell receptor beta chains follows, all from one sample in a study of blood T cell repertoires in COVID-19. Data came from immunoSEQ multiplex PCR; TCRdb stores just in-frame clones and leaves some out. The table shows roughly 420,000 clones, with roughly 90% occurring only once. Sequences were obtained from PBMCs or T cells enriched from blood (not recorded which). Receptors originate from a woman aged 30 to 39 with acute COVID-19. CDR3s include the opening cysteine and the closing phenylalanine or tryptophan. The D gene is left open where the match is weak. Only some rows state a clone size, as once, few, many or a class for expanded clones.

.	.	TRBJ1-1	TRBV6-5	TGTGCCAGCAGGGATAGGAACGGGGACACTGAAGCTTTCTTT	CASRDRNGDTEAFF
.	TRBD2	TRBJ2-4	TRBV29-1	TGCAGCGTTGGAGGTGCGGGGGGGGCCGGCAAAAACATTCAGTACTTC	CSVGGAGGAGKNIQYF
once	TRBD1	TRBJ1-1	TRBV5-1	TGCGCCAGCAGCTCAGGGGGCGGGAGCACTGAAGCTTTCTTT	CASSSGGGSTEAFF
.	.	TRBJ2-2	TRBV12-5	TGTGCTAGTGAGAGGCTCGCGAACACCGGGGAGCTGTTTTTT	CASERLANTGELFF
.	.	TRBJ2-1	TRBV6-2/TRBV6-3	TGTGCCAGCAGTTTGCTACGGGACTTTTTGGGTGAGCAGTTCTTC	CASSLLRDFLGEQFF
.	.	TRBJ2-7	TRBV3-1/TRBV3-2	TGTGCCAGCAGTCCTCGGAGGTTGAGGGCACGCTCCTACGAGCAGTACTTC	CASSPRRLRARSYEQYF
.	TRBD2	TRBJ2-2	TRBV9	TGTGCCAGCAGCGGCGCTAGCGGGGAGAACACCGGGGAGCTGTTTTTT	CASSGASGENTGELFF
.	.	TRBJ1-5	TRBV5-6	TGTGCCAGCAGCTTGGCGGGGGGGCTTCAGCCCCAGCATTTT	CASSLAGGLQPQHF
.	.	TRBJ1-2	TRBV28	TGTGCCAGCAGTTCCGTTAAGGGGAGGGGGGACAACTATGGCTACACCTTC	CASSSVKGRGDNYGYTF
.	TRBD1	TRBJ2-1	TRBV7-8	TGTGCCAGCAGCCTGGACAGGGGACGTTACAATGAGCAGTTCTTC	CASSLDRGRYNEQFF
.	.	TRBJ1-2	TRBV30	TGTGCCTGGATGGGCGCGGGGTCTGGAAACTATGGCTACACCTTC	CAWMGAGSGNYGYTF
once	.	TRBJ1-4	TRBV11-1	TGTGCCAGCAGCTTAGAGCGACGCACGGGGGATGAAAAACTGTTTTTT	CASSLERRTGDEKLFF
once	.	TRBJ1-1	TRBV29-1	TGCAGCGTTGACATTGACACTGAAGCTTTCTTT	CSVDIDTEAFF
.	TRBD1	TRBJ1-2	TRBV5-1	TGCGCCAGCAGCTCAACAGGGGACGACTATGGCTACACCTTC	CASSSTGDDYGYTF
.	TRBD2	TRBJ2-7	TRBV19	TGTGCCAGTAGTATTTCCCAACTAGCGGGAGCTTACGAGCAGTACTTC	CASSISQLAGAYEQYF
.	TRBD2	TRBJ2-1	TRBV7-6	TGTGCCAGCAGCTTAGGCCTAGCGGGGGCCACCAATGAGCAGTTCTTC	CASSLGLAGATNEQFF
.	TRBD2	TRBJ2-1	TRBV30	TGTGCCTGGAGGGGTCTAGCGGGGGGCCGCAGCTCCTACAATGAGCAGTTCTTC	CAWRGLAGGRSSYNEQFF
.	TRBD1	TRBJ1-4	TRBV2	TGTGCCAGCAGTGTCTCCCGGGACAGGGGTTGGGGCCGGGAAAAACTGTTTTTT	CASSVSRDRGWGREKLFF
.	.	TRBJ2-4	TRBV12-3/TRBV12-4	TGTGCCAGCAGTTTTAGCAAAAACATTCAGTACTTC	CASSFSKNIQYF
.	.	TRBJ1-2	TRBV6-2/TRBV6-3	TGTGCCAGCAGTTACTCCGGGGGGTGGACTTCGAACTATGGCTACACCTTC	CASSYSGGWTSNYGYTF
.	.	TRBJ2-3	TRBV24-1	TGTGCCACCAGTGTAAACGGGGTCGGAGATACGCAGTATTTT	CATSVNGVGDTQYF
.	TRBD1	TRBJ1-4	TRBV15	TGTGCCACCAGCAGGGGGGGGACAGGCGGAGAAAAACTGTTTTTT	CATSRGGTGGEKLFF
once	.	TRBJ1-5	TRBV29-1	TGCAGCGTATCGGGGGGGTCTGGCAATCAGCCCCAGCATTTT	CSVSGGSGNQPQHF
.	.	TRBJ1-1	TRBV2	TGTGCCAGCAGTGAACAGTTCAGGGCTGAAGCTTTCTTT	CASSEQFRAEAFF
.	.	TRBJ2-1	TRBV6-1	TGTGCCAGCAGTGAACTTCGGGTAAACTACAATGAGCAGTTCTTC	CASSELRVNYNEQFF
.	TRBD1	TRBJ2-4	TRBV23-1	TGCGCCAGCAGTCGGTCAGGCGGGACAGGGGGACTAGCCAAAAACATTCAGTACTTC	CASSRSGGTGGLAKNIQYF
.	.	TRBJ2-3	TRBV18	TGTGCCAGCTCACCCCCTAGCACAGATACGCAGTATTTT	CASSPPSTDTQYF
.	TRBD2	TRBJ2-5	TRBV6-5	TGTGCCAGCAGGCCCGGGGGGTGGCAGGAGACCCAGTACTTC	CASRPGGWQETQYF
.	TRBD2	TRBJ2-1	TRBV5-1	TGCGCCAGCAGCGTTGGGACTAGCGGGCCGTTGGATGAGCAGTTCTTC	CASSVGTSGPLDEQFF
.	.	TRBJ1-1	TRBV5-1	TGCGCCAGCAGCTTGGACCGGGAAAAAGCTTTCTTT	CASSLDREKAFF